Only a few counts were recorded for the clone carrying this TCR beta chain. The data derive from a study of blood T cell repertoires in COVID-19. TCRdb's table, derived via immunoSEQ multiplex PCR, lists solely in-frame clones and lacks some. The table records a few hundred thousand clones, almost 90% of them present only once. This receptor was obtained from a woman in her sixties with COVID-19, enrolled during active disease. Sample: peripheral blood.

In nucleotides, the CDR3 is TGCGCCAGCAGCTTGGCCAATTCGGGTGGGGAAAAACTGTTTTTT. Protein sequence: CASSLANSGGEKLFF. This chain joins TRBV5-1 and TRBJ1-4; D is uncertain. This CDR3 is built from 15 residues. The germline gives CDR1 SGHRS, CDR2 YFSETQ. Deletions cut 0 bases from V and 8 bases from J, with 14 bases between.